This paragraph reports one TCR beta chain. The data derive from a study of STAT5B mutations in CD4+ large granular lymphocyte leukemia. Repertoires were generated with immunoSEQ multiplex PCR, while TCRdb's copy carries only in-frame clones and drops some. The sample records roughly 41,000 clones, approximately 72% being singletons. The CDR3 has 14 amino acids. Germline V gene lookup returns CDR1 SGHTA and CDR2 FQGNSA. V lost 5 bases and J 0 bases, leaving 9 bases between the germline ends. This chain connects TRBV7-2 to TRBJ2-3; tentative D call: TRBD2 (6 bases). The receptor was isolated from a human donor in good health. The sample was CD4+ T cells from blood buffy coats. CDR3: CASSGGDSTDTQYF. The CDR3 DNA reads TGTGCCAGCAGCGGAGGGGACAGCACAGATACGCAGTATTTT.